This entry is about one T cell receptor beta chain. Patients from Seattle were sampled longitudinally, starting during active infection. The data were obtained in a study of blood T cell repertoires in COVID-19. About the study: Samples taken during acute and convalescent COVID-19 were collected in the United States, Italy and Spain. In each case, the material was cDNA or gDNA derived from T cells, B-cell-depleted T cells, or PBMCs.

The length of the CDR3 is 15 residues. The V gene's germline CDR1 is LNHDA and CDR2 SQIVND (reference sequence). J lost 7 bases, V lost 0 bases, and 6 bases had no gene match. The authors' processing: Amplified reference gene primers provided the basis for estimating nucleated cell counts. The protocol was immunoSEQ multiplex PCR, while the TCRdb copy is restricted to in-frame clones and leaves out a portion. Clonal size and the V and J genes are those of that table, whereas D and trimming came from the DNA. The data contain around 210,000 clones, over 75% of them seen just once; the ten biggest clones take up approximately 5.1%.

The chain couples TRBV19 to TRBJ1-2; the match to TRBD1 covers 9 bases. The sequence was collected from a man over 45 with COVID-19, enrolled during active disease. The source material was peripheral blood. The CDR3 DNA is TGTGCCAGTAGTATAGACTGGACAGGGGCTGGTGGCTACACCTTC. It yields the protein CASSIDWTGAGGYTF.